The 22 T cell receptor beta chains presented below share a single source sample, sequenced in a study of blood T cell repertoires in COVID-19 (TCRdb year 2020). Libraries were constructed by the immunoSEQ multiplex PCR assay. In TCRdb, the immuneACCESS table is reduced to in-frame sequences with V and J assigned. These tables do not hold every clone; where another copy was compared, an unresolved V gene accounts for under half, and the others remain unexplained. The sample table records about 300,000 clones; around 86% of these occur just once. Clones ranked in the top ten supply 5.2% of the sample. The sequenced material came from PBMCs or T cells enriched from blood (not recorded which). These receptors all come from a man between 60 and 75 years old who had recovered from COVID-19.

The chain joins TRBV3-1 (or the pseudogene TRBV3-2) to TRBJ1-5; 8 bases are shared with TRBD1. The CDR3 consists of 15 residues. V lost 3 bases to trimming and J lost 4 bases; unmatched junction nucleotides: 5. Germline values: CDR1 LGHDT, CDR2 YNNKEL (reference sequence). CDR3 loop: CASSHSGQGNQPQHF. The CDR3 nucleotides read TGTGCCAGCAGCCACTCCGGACAGGGAAATCAGCCCCAGCATTTT.

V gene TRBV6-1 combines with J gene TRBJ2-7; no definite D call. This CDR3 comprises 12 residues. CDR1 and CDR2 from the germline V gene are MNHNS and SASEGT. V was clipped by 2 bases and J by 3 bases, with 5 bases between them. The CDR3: CASSEQNYEQYF. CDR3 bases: TGTGCCAGCAGTGAACAGAACTACGAGCAGTACTTC.

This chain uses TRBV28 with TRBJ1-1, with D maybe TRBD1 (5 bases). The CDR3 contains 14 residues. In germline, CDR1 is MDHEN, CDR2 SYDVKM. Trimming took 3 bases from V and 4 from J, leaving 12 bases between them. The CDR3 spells CASSLGGGRTEAFF. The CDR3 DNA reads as TGTGCCAGCAGTTTGGGGGGAGGCCGCACTGAAGCTTTCTTT. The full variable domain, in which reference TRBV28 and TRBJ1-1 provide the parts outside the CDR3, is DVKVTQSSRYLVKRTGEKVFLECVQDMDHENMFWYRQDPGLGLRLIYFSYDVKMKEKGDIPEGYSVSREKKERFSLILESASTNQTSMYLCASSLGGGRTEAFFGQGTRLTVV.

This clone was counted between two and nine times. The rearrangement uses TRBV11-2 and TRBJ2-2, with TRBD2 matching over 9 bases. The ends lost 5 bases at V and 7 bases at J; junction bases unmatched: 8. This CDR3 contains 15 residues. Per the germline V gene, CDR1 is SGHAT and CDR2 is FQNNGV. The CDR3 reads CASSISGGTGGELFF. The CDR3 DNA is TGTGCCAGCAGCATAAGCGGGGGGACGGGCGGGGAGCTGTTTTTT.

The CDR3 DNA follows: TGTGCCAGCATCGGACTAGCGGGAGGACCAGATACGCAGTATTTT. This translates into CASIGLAGGPDTQYF. The chain employs TRBV5-8 and TRBJ2-3; 14 bases map to TRBD2. CDR1 is SGHTS, CDR2 YDEGEE, per germline. J gave up 4 bases and V 6 bases, and 4 bases lay outside the gene matches. The length of the CDR3 is 15 residues.

CDR3 DNA: TGCGCCAGCAGCTCATCCGGGACAGGGTATGCTAATGAAAAACTGTTTTTT. Amino acids: CASSSSGTGYANEKLFF. The chain uses TRBV5-1 and TRBJ1-4; TRBD1 agrees at 9 bases. V was pared by 3 bases and J by 3 bases, with 9 bases of the junction left unmatched. There are 17 residues in the CDR3. CDR1 and CDR2 (germline): SGHRS, YFSETQ.

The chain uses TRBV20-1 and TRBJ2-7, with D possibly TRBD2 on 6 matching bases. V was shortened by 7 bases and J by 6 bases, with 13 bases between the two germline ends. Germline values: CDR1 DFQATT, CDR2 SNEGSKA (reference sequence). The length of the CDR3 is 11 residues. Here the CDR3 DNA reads TGCAGTGTCGATGCGGGGTCCGAGCAGTACTTC. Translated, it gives CSVDAGSEQYF.

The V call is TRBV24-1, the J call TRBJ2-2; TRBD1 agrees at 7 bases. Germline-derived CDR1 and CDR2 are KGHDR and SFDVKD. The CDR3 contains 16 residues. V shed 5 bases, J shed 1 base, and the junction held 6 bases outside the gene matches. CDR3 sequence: CATSGGQALNTGELFF. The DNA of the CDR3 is TGTGCCACCAGTGGAGGACAGGCTCTGAACACCGGGGAGCTGTTTTTT.

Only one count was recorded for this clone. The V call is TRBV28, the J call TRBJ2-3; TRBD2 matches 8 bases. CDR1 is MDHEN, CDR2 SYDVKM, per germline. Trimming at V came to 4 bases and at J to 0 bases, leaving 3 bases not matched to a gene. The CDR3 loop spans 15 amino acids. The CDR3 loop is CASSSTSGSTDTQYF. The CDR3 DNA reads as TGTGCCAGCAGTTCAACTAGCGGTAGCACAGATACGCAGTATTTT.

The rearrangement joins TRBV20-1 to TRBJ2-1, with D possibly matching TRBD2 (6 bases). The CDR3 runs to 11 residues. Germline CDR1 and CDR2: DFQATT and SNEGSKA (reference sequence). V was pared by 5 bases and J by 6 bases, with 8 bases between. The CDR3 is CSAPTSNEQFF. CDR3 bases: TGCAGTGCTCCGACTAGCAATGAGCAGTTCTTC.

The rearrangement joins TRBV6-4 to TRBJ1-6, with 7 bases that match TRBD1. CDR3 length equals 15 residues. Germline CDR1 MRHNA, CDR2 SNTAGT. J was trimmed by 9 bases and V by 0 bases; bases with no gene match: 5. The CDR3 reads CASSDSAGGVSPLHF. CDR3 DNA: TGTGCCAGCAGTGACTCGGCAGGGGGAGTTTCACCCCTCCACTTT.

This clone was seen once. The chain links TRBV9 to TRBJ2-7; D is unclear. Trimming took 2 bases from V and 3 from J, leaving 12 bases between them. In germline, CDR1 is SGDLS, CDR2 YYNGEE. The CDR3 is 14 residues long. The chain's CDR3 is CASSVQDSNYEQYF. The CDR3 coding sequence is TGTGCCAGCAGCGTGCAGGATTCAAACTACGAGCAGTACTTC.

CDR3 nucleotide sequence: TGTGCCATCAGTGAGGGGGACTCTTCCTACGAGCAGTACTTC. Protein sequence: CAISEGDSSYEQYF. The rearrangement joins TRBV10-3 to TRBJ2-7, with TRBD2 as a possible D gene (6 bases). This CDR3 has 14 residues. V dropped 2 bases and J dropped 1 base, with 9 bases sitting between them. Germline V gives CDR1 ENHRY, CDR2 SYGVKD.

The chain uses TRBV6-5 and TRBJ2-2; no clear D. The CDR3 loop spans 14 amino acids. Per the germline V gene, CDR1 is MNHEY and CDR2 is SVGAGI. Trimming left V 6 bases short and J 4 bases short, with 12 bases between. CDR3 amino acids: CASRPPIGTGELFF. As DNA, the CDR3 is TGTGCCAGCAGACCCCCAATCGGCACCGGGGAGCTGTTTTTT.

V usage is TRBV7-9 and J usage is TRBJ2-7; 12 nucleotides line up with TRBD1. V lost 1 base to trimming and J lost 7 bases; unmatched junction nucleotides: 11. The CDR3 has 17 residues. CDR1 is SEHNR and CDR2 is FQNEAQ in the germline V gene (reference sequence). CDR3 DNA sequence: TGTGCCAGCAGCTTAGTCGGGCGGGGACAGGGGGCGCGGGAGCAGTACTTC. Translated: CASSLVGRGQGAREQYF.

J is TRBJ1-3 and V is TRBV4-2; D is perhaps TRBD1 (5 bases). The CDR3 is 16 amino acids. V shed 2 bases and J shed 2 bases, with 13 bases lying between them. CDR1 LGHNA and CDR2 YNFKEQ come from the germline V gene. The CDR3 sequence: CASSQPLQGPGNTIYF. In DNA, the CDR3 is TGTGCCAGCAGCCAACCCCTTCAGGGCCCTGGAAACACCATATATTTT.

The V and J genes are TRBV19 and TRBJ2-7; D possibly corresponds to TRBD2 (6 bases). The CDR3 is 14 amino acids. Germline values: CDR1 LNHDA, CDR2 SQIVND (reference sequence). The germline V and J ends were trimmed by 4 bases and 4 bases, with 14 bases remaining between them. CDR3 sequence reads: CASSTKGTQYEQYF. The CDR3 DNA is TGTGCCAGTAGTACCAAGGGGACTCAATACGAGCAGTACTTC.

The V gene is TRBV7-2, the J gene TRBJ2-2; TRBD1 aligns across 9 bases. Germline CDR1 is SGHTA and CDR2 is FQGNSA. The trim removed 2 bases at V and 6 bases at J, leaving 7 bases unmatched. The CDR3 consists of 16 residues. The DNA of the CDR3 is TGTGCCAGCAGCTTAAGAGGACAGGGGAGGGCCGGGGAGCTGTTTTTT. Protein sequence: CASSLRGQGRAGELFF.

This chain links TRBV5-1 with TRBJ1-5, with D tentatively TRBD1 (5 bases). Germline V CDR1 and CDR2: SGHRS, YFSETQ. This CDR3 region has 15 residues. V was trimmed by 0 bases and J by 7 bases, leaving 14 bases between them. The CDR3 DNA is TGCGCCAGCAGCTTGGATTCAGGGTCGGACCAGCCCCAGCATTTT. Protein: CASSLDSGSDQPQHF. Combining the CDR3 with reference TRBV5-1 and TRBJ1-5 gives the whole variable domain KAGVTQTPRYLIKTRGQQVTLSCSPISGHRSVSWYQQTPGQGLQFLFEYFSETQRNKGNFPGRFSGRQFSNSRSEMNVSTLELGDSALYLCASSLDSGSDQPQHFGDGTRLSIL.

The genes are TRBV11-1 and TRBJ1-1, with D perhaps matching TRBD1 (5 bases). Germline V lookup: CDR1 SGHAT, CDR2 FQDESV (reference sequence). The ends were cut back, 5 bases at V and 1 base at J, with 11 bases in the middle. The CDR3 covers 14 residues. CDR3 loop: CASSARQKNTEAFF. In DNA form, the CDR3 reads TGTGCCAGCAGCGCCAGACAGAAGAACACTGAAGCTTTCTTT.

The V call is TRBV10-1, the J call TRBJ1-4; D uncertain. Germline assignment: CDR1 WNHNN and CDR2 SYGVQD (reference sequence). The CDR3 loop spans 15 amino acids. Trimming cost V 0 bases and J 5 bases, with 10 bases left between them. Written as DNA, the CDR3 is TGCGCCAGCAGTGAGTCGTTAGAAAGAAATGAAAAACTGTTTTTT. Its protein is CASSESLERNEKLFF.

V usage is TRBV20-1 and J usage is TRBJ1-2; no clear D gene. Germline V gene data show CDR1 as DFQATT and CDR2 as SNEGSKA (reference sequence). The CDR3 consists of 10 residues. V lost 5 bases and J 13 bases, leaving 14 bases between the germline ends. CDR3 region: CSARPSRVTF. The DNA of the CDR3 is TGCAGTGCTCGTCCCTCGAGGGTCACCTTC.